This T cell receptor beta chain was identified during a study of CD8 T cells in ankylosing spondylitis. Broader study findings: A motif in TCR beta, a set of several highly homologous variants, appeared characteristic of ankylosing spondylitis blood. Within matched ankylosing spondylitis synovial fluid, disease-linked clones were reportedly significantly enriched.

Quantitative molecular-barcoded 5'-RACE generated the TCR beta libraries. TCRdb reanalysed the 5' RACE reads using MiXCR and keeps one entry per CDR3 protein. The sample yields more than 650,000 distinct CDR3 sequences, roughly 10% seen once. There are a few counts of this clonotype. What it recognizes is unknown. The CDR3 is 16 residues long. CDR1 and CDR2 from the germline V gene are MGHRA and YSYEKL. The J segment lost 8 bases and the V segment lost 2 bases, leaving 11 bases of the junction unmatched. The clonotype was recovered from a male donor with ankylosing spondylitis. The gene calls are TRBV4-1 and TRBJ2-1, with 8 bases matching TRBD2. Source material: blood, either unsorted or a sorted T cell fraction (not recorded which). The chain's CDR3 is CASSQPIGTRSHEQFF. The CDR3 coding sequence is TGCGCCAGCAGCCAACCTATCGGGACTAGATCCCATGAGCAGTTCTTC.